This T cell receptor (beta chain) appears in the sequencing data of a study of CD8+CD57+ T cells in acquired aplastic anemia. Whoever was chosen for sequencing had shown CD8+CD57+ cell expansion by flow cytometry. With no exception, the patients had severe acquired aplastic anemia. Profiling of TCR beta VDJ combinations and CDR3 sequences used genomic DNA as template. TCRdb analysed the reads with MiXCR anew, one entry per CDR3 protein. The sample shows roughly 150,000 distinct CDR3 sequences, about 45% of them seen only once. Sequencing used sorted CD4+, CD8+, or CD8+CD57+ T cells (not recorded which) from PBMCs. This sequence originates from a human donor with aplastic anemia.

The CDR3 reads CASTPDRLGNQPQHF. The CDR3 coding sequence is TGTGCCAGCACCCCGGACAGGTTGGGGAATCAGCCCCAGCATTTT. The rearrangement links TRBV2 to TRBJ1-5; 7 bases match TRBD1. J gave up 4 bases and V 7 bases, and 10 bases lay outside the gene matches. This CDR3 has 15 amino acids. Germline V CDR1 and CDR2: SNHLY, FYNNEI.